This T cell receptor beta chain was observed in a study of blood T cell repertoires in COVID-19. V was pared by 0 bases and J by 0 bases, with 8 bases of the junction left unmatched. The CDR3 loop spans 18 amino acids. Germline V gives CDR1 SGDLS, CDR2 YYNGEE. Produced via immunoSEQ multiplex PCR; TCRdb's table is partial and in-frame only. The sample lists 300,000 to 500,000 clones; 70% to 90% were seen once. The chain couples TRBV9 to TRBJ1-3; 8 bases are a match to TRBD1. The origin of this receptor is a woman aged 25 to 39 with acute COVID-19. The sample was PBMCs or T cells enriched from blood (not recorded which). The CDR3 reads CASSVGSGTGHSGNTIYF. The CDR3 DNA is TGTGCCAGCAGCGTAGGTTCCGGGACAGGCCACTCTGGAAACACCATATATTTT.